This T cell receptor (beta chain) is from a study of blood T cell repertoires in COVID-19. V was pared by 8 bases and J by 5 bases, with 8 bases of the junction left unmatched. The CDR3 extends over 13 amino acids. Per germline, CDR1 MNHNS and CDR2 SASEGT. Clones were sequenced by immunoSEQ multiplex PCR, and TCRdb holds only the in-frame ones, with some missing. This table has a few hundred thousand clones, 89% appearing once. Sequenced sample: PBMCs or T cells enriched from blood (not recorded which). The sequence was collected from a woman aged 25 to 45 who had recovered from COVID-19. This chain connects TRBV6-1 to TRBJ2-5, with TRBD2 matching 7 bases. The CDR3 bases are TGTGCCAGCGGTGTAGCACTAGCGGAGACCCAGTACTTC. Residues: CASGVALAETQYF.